This section outlines one TCR beta chain sequence together with its context. The target of this receptor is not known. No much larger clonotype is one base removed from it; base qualities were not supplied. From the germline V gene (reference sequence), CDR1 is SEHNR and CDR2 is FQNEAQ. The CDR3 measures 18 amino acids from cysteine to phenylalanine. Only the CDR3 DNA is retained, 54 bases long and in frame from the first base. V is pruned by 3 bases and J by 3 bases, leaving 8 bases of the junction without a gene match. The time point label here, explained by the study, means: about 28 days (+/-7) after the second vaccine dose. Because spike-specific TCR depth and breadth did not differ between the two schedules, AZD1222 recipients who got a second dose at roughly 4 weeks were pooled with those who got a second dose at roughly 12 weeks. The vaccinee samples were drawn from two UK trials, COV001 and COV002, one of which was a single-blind randomized controlled phase 2/3 trial testing AZD1222 (ChAdOx1 nCoV-19) in healthy adults. For TCRbeta chain sequencing, PBMC samples were collected from trial participants at day 0 and at day 28 after the second dose.

The CDR3 regions of human TCRbeta chains were analyzed by immunosequencing. The published analysis was carried out like this. Repertoire TCRs were checked for matches against a reference library of SARS-CoV-2-specific TCRs that had been generated using the MIRA antigen-specificity platform. Breadth was defined as the fraction of unique TCRs that were SARS-CoV-2-associated. Depth was defined as the fraction of total T cells that were SARS-CoV-2-associated. Each spike-specific TCR was assigned to its reactive spike region and to a CD4 or CD8 class using the MIRA data. Log10-transformed breadth and depth values were compared by one-way ANOVA with Sidak's multiple comparisons tests. TCRdb limited this immuneACCESS table to in-frame rearrangements with V and J called. A share of clones is missing; checked studies link under half to unresolved V genes, and the rest is unexplained. V and J calls and clone size are those listed in that table; D and trimming were worked out from the DNA. The sample includes 100,000 to 120,000 clones, with 94% observed a single time. Clones ranked in the top ten supply about 3.1% of the sample.

This sample was included in a study of T cell responses to AZD1222 COVID-19 vaccine (dated by TCRdb to 2020 to 2022). Describing the broader study: A total of 233 trial participants underwent TCR sequencing, of whom roughly 210 received two doses of AZD1222 and around 25 received two doses of the MenACWY control vaccine. Trial participants were enrolled by age into subgroups of 18-55, 56-69 and 70-plus years, and around 150, 29 and 61 TCR-sequenced participants, respectively, were included in these subgroups. Findings and caveats that apply to the study as a whole: A significant rise in spike-specific TCR breadth and depth was observed after two AZD1222 doses relative to day 0 and relative to MenACWY recipients. Vaccine-associated CD4 TCRs spanned the whole spike protein, with dominant responses in regions 160-218 and 743-854. Nearly half of unique spike-specific TCRs reportedly recognized epitopes outside regions mutated in the B.1.351 and B.1.1.7 variants. The 56-69-year group was small, and its depth increase did not reach significance, likely because of low power. Conclusions about previously exposed vaccinees are limited because only a handful of AZD1222 recipients were SARS-CoV-2 seropositive at baseline. Because no day 14 peak-response samples were available, the repertoires could be characterized only after the peak T cell response. Participants were mostly white British, with more females than males. The authors suggested clonal diversity may have been underestimated.

The material was peripheral blood, obtained 28 days after the second AZD1222 dose. The sequence is built from TRBV7-9 and TRBJ2-3; TRBD2 fits 14 bases in the junction. The clonotype comes from an adult who received the AZD1222 COVID-19 vaccine. CDR3 reads: CASSFYGTSGRSTDTQYF. The DNA is as follows: TGTGCCAGCAGCTTCTATGGGACTAGCGGGAGAAGTACAGATACGCAGTATTTT.